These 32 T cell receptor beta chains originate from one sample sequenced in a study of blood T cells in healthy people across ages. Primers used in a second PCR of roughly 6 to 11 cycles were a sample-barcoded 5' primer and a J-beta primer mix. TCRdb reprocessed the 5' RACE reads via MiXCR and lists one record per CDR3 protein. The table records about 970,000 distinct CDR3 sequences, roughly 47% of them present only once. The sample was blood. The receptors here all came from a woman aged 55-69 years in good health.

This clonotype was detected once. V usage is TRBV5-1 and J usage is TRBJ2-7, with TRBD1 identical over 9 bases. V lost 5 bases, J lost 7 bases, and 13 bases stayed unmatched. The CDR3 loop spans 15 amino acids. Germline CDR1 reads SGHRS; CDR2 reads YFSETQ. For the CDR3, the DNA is TGCGCCAGCAGAAGTGGCGCACAGGGGGCTTGGGAGCAGTACTTC. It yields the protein CASRSGAQGAWEQYF.

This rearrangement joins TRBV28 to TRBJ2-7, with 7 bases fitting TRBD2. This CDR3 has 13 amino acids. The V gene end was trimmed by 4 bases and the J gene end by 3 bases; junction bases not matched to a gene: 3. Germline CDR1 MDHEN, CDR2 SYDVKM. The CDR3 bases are TGTGCCAGCAGTTCCGGGACTATCTACGAGCAGTACTTC. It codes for CASSSGTIYEQYF.

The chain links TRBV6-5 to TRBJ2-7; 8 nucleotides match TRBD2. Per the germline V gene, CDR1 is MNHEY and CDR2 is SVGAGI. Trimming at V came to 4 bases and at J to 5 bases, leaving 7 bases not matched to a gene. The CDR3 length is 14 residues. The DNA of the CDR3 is TGTGCCAGCAGTTGGACGGGAGGGCTAAACGAGCAGTACTTC. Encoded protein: CASSWTGGLNEQYF.

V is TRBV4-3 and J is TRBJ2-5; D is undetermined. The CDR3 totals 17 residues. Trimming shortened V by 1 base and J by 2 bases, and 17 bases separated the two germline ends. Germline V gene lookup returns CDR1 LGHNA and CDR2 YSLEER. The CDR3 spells CASSQVFGGVLQETQYF. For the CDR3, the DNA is TGCGCCAGCAGCCAAGTTTTTGGCGGTGTCTTACAAGAGACCCAGTACTTC.

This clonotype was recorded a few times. The CDR3 bases are TGTGCCAGCAGTTCCGGACAGGTTTTGACGTCCTACGAGCAGTACTTC. It codes for CASSSGQVLTSYEQYF. The chain links TRBV12-3 or TRBV12-4 to TRBJ2-7, with 7 bases lining up with TRBD1. This CDR3 spans 16 amino acids. The V gene end was trimmed by 4 bases and the J gene end by 1 base; junction bases not matched to a gene: 10.

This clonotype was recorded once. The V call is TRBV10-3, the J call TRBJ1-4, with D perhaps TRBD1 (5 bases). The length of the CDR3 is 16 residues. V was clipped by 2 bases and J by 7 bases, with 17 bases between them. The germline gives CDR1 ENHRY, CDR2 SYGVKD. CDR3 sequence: CAISEPNLGRGEKLFF. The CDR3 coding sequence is TGTGCCATCAGTGAGCCGAATCTGGGACGGGGTGAAAAACTGTTTTTT.

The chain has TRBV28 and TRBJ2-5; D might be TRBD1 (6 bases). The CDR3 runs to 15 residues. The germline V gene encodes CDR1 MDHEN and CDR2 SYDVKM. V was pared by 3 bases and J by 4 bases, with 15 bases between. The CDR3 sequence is CASSLGQWGRETQYF. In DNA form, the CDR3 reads TGTGCCAGCAGTTTGGGACAATGGGGGCGAGAGACCCAGTACTTC.

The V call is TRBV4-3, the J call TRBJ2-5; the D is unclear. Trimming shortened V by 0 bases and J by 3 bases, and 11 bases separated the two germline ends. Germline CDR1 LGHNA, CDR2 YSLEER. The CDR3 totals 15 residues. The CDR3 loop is CASSQDYRVEETQYF. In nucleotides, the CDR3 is TGCGCCAGCAGCCAAGATTACAGAGTCGAAGAGACCCAGTACTTC.

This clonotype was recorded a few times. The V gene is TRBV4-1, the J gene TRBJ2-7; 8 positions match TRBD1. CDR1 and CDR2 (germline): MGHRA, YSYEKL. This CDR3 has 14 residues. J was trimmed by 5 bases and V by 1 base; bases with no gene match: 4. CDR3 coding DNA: TGCGCCAGCAGCCAAGGGACAGGGTACCACGAGCAGTACTTC. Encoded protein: CASSQGTGYHEQYF.

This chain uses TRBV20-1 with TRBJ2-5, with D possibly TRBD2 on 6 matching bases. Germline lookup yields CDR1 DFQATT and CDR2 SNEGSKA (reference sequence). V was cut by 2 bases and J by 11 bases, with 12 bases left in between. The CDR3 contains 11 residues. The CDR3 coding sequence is TGCAGTGCTAGATGGGGGGAAGAGCAGTACTTC. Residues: CSARWGEEQYF.

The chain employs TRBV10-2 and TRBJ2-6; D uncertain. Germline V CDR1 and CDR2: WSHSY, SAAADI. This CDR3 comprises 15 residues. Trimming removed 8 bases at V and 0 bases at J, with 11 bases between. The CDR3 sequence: CASLWQSSGANVLTF. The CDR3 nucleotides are TGCGCCAGCCTTTGGCAGTCCTCTGGGGCCAACGTCCTGACTTTC.

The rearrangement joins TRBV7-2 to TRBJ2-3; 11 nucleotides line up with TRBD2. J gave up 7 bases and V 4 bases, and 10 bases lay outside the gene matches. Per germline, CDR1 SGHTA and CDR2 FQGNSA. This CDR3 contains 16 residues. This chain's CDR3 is CASSSEVAGGGNTQYF. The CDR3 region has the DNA TGTGCCAGCAGCTCCGAAGTAGCGGGAGGGGGAAATACGCAGTATTTT.

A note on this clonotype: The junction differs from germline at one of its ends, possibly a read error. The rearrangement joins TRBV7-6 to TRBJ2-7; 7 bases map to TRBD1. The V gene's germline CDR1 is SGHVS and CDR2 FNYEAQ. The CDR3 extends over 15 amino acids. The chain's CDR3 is CASNLGQAIFYEQYF. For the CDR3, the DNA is TGTGCCAGCAACTTAGGACAGGCGATCTTCTACGAGCAGTACTTC. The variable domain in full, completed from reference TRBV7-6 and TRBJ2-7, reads GAGVSQSPRYKVTKRGQDVALRCDPISGHVSLYWYRQALGQGPEFLTYFNYEAQQDKSGLPNDRFSAERPEGSISTLTIQRTEQRDSAMYRCASNLGQAIFYEQYFGPGTRLTVT.

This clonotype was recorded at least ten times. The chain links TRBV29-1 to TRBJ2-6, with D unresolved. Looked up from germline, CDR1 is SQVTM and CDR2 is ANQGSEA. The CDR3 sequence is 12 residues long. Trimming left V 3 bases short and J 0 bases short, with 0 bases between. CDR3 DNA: TGCAGCGTTGACTCTGGGGCCAACGTCCTGACTTTC. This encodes CSVDSGANVLTF.

The CDR3 reads CSARWLAGTEQYF. The CDR3, as DNA: TGCAGTGCCAGGTGGCTAGCGGGGACCGAGCAGTACTTC. V gene TRBV20-1 combines with J gene TRBJ2-7; TRBD2 matches 9 bases. The CDR3 has 13 amino acids. Trimming at V came to 6 bases and at J to 6 bases, leaving 9 bases not matched to a gene. Germline V gives CDR1 DFQATT, CDR2 SNEGSKA (reference sequence).

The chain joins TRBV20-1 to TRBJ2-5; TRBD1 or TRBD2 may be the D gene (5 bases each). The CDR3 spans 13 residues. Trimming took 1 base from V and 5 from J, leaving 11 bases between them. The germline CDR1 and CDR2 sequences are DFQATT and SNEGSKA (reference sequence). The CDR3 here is CSARVGEAETQYF. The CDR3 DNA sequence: TGCAGTGCTAGAGTGGGGGAAGCGGAGACCCAGTACTTC.

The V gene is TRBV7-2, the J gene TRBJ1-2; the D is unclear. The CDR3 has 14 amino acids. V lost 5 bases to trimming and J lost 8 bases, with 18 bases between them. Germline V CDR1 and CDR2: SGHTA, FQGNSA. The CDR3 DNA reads TGTGCCAGCAGCCCTGGAGACAAAGTCGACGGCTACACCTTC. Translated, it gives CASSPGDKVDGYTF.

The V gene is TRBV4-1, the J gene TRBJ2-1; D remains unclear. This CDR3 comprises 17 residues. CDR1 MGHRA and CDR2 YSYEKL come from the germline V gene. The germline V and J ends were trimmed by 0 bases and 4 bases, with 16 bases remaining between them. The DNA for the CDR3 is TGCGCCAGCAGCCAAGAGATTGGGGTAGAAATTTACAATGAGCAGTTCTTC. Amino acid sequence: CASSQEIGVEIYNEQFF.

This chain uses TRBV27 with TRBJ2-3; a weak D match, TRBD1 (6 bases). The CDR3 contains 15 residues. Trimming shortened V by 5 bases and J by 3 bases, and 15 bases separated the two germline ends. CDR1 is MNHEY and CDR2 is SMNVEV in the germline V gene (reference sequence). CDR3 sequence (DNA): TGTGCCAGCAGTCCCCGGGGACATTGGACAGATACGCAGTATTTT. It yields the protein CASSPRGHWTDTQYF.

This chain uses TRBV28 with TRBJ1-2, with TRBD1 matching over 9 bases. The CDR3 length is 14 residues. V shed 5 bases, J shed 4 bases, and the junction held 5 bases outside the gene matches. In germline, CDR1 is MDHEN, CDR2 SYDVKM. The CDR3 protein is CASSRDRDAYGYTF. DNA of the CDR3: TGTGCCAGCAGTCGGGACAGGGATGCCTATGGCTACACCTTC.

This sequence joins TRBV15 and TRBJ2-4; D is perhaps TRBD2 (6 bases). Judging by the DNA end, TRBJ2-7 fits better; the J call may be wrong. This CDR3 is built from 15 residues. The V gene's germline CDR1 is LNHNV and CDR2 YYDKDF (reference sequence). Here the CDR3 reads CATSRQPGTSYEQYF. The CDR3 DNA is TGTGCCACCAGCAGGCAACCCGGGACTTCCTACGAGCAGTACTTC.

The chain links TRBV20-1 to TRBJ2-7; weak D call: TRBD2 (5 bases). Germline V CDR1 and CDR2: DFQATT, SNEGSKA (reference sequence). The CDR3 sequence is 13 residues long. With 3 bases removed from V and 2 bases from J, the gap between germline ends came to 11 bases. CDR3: CSASKGRAYEQYF. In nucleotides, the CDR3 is TGCAGTGCTAGTAAAGGGAGAGCCTACGAGCAGTACTTC.

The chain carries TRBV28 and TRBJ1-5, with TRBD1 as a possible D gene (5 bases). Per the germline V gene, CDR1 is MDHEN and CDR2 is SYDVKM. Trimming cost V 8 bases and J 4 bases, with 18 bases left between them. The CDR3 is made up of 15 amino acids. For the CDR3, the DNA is TGTGCCAGCGCTCCGGGGCACAGGATAAATCAGCCCCAGCATTTT. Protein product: CASAPGHRINQPQHF.

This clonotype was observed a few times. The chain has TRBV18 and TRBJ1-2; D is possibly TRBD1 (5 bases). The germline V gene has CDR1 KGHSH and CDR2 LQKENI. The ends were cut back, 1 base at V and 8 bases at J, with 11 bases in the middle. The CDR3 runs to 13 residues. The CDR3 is CASSPLSWGGYTF. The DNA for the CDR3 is TGTGCCAGCTCACCACTCTCTTGGGGCGGCTACACCTTC.

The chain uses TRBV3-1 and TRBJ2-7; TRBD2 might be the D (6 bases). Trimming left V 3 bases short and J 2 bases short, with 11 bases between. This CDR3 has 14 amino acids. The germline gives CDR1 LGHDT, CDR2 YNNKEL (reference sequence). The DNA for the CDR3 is TGTGCCAGCAGCCAGCTCGGGGGACCCTACGAGCAGTACTTC. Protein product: CASSQLGGPYEQYF.

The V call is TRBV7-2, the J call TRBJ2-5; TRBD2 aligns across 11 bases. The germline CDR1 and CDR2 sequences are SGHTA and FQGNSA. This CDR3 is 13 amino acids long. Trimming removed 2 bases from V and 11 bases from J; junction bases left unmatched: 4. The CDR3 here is CASSLLAGGEQYF. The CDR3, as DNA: TGTGCCAGCAGCTTATTAGCGGGAGGGGAGCAGTACTTC.

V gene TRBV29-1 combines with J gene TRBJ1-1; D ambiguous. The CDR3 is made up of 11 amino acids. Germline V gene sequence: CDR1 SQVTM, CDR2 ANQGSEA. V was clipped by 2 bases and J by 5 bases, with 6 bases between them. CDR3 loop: CSVEQLTEAFF. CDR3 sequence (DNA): TGCAGCGTTGAACAGTTGACTGAAGCTTTCTTT.

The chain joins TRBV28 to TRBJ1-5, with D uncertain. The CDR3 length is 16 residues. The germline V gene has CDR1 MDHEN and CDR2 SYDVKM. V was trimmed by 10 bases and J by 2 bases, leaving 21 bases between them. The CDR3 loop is CATQFIGAGRNQPQHF. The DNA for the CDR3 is TGTGCCACCCAGTTTATAGGTGCAGGACGCAATCAGCCCCAGCATTTT.

CDR3 in DNA: TGTGCCAGCAGTGAATCGGGGACAGGTTTGGAGCAGTACTTC. This encodes CASSESGTGLEQYF. This chain connects TRBV25-1 to TRBJ2-7; 8 nucleotides match TRBD1. The CDR3 sequence is 14 residues long. The ends lost 1 base at V and 7 bases at J; junction bases unmatched: 6. Germline CDR1 is MGHDK and CDR2 is SYGVNS.

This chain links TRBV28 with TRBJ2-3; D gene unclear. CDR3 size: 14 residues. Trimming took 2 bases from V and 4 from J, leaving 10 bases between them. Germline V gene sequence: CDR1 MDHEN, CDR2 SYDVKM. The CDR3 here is CASSLQPASDTQYF. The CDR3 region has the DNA TGTGCCAGCAGTTTACAGCCCGCGTCAGATACGCAGTATTTT. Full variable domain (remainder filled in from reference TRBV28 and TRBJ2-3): DVKVTQSSRYLVKRTGEKVFLECVQDMDHENMFWYRQDPGLGLRLIYFSYDVKMKEKGDIPEGYSVSREKKERFSLILESASTNQTSMYLCASSLQPASDTQYFGPGTRLTVL.

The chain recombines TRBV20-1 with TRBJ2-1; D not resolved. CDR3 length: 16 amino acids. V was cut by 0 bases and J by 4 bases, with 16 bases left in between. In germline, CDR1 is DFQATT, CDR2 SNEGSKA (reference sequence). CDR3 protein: CSARDLSVTSYNEQFF. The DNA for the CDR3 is TGCAGTGCTAGAGATTTGAGCGTAACGTCATACAATGAGCAGTTCTTC.

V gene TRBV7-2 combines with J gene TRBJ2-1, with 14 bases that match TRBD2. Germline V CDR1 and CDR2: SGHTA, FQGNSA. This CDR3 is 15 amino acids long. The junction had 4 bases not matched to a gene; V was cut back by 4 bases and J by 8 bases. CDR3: CASSSGLAGVYEQFF. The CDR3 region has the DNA TGTGCCAGCAGCTCGGGACTAGCGGGAGTATATGAGCAGTTCTTC.